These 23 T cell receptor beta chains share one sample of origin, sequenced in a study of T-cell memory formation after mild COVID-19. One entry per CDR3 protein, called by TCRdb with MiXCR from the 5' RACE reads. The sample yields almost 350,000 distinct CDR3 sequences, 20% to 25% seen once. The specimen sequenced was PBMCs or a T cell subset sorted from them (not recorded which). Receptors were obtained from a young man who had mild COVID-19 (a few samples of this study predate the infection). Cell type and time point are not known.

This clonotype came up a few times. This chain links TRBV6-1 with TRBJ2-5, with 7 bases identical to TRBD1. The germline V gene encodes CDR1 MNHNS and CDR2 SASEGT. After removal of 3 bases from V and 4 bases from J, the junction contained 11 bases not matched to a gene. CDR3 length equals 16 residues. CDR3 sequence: CASSDGTVDIGETQYF. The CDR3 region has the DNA TGTGCCAGCAGTGATGGGACAGTAGATATCGGAGAGACCCAGTACTTC.

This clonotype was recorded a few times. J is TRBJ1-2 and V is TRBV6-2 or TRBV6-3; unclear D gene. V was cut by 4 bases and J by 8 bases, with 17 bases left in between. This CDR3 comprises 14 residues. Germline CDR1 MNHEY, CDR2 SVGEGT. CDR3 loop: CASSSPASFIGYTF. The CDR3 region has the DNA TGTGCCAGCAGTTCACCAGCCTCCTTTATAGGCTACACCTTC.

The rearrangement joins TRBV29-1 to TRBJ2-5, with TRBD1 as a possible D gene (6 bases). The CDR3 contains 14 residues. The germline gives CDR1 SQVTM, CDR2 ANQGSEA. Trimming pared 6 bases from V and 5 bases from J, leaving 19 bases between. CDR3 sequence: CSVGAVGAGETQYF. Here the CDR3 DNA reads TGCAGCGTGGGGGCGGTGGGGGCCGGGGAGACCCAGTACTTC.

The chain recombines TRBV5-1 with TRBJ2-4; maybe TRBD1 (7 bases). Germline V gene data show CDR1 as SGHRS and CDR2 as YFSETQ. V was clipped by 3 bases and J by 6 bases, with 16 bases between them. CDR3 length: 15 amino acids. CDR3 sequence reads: CASSYLQGGRNIQYF. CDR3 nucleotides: TGCGCCAGCAGCTACCTTCAGGGGGGCAGAAACATTCAGTACTTC.

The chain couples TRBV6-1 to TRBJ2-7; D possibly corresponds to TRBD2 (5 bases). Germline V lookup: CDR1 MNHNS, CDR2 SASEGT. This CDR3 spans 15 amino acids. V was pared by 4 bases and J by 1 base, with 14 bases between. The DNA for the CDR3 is TGTGCCAGCAGTGTTGAACTAGTTGTGTCCTACGAGCAGTACGTC. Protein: CASSVELVVSYEQYV.

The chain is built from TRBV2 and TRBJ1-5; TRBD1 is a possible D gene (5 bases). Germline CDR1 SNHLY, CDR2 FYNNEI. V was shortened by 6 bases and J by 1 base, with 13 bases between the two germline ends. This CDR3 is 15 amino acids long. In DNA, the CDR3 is TGTGCCAGCAGGGGGGGGACGGAGAGCAATCAGCCCCAGCATTTT. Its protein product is CASRGGTESNQPQHF.

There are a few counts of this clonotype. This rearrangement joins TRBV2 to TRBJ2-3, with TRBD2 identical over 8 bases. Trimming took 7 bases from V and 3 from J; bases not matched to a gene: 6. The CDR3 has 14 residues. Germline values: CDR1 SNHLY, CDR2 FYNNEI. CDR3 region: CASNLQRGTDTQYF. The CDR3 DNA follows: TGTGCCAGCAATCTCCAGCGGGGGACAGATACGCAGTATTTT.

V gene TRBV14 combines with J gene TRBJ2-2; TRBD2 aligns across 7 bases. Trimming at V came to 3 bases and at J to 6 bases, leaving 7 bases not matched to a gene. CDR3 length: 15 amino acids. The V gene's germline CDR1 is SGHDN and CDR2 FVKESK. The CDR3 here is CASSHQGLGAGELFF. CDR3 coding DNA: TGTGCCAGCAGCCACCAAGGACTAGGAGCCGGGGAGCTGTTTTTT.

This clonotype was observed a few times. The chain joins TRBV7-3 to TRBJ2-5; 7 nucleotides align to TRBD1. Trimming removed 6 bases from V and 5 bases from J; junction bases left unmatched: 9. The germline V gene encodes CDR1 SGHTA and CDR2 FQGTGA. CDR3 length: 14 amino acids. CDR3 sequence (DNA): TGTGCCAGCAGTCCTACTGGGACAGACGAGACCCAGTACTTC. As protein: CASSPTGTDETQYF. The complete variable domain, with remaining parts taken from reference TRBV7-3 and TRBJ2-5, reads GAGVSQTPSNKVTEKGKYVELRCDPISGHTALYWYRQSLGQGPEFLIYFQGTGAADDSGLPNDRFFAVRPEGSVSTLKIQRTERGDSAVYLCASSPTGTDETQYFGPGTRLLVL.

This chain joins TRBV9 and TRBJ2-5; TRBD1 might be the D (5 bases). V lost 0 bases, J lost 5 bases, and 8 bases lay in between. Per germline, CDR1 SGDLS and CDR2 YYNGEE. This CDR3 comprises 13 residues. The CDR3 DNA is TGTGCCAGCAGCGTAGGACAGCAGGAGACCCAGTACTTC. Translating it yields CASSVGQQETQYF.

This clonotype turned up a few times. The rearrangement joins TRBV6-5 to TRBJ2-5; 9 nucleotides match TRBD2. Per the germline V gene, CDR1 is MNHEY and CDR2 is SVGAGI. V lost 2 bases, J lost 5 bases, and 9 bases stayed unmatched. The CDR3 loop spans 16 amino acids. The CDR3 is CASSYTSGGLSETQYF. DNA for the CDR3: TGTGCCAGCAGTTACACAAGCGGGGGGCTCTCGGAGACCCAGTACTTC.

The CDR3 spells CASGRERYNEQFF. The CDR3 nucleotides are TGTGCCAGCGGTAGGGAAAGGTACAATGAGCAGTTCTTC. This chain uses TRBV2 with TRBJ2-1; no firm D call. Per the germline V gene, CDR1 is SNHLY and CDR2 is FYNNEI. The CDR3 spans 13 residues. The V end lost 8 bases, the J end lost 4 bases, and 12 bases lay between the germline ends.

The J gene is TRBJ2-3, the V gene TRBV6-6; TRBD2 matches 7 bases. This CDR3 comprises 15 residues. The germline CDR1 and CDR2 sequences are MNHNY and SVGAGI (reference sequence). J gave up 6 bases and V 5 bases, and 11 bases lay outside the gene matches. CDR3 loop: CASSPRLAGPDTQYF. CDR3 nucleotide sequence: TGTGCCAGCAGTCCCAGACTAGCCGGGCCCGATACGCAGTATTTT.

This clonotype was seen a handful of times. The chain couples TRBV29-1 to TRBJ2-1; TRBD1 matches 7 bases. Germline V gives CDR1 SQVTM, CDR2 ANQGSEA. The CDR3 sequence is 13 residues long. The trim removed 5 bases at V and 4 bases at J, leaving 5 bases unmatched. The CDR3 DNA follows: TGCAGCGTTCCCGGGACAGAGTACAATGAGCAGTTCTTC. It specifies CSVPGTEYNEQFF.

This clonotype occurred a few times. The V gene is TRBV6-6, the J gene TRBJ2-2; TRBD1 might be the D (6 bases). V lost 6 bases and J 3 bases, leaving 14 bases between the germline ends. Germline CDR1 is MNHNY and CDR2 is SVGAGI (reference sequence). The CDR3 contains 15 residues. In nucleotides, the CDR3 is TGTGCCAGCAGACAGGGAAAAGAGTACACCGGGGAGCTGTTTTTT. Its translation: CASRQGKEYTGELFF.

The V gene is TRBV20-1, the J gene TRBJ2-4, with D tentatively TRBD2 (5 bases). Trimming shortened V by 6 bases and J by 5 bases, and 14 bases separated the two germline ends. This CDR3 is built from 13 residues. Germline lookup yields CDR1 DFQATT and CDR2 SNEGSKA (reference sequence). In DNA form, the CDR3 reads TGCAGTGCCACCTTTTCCGGGGAAAACATTCAGTACTTC. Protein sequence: CSATFSGENIQYF.

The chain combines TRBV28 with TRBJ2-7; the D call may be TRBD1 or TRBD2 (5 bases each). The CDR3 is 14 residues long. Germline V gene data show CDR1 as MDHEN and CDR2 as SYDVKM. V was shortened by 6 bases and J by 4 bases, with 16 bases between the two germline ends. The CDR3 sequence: CASRLTRGWYEQYV. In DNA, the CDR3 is TGTGCCAGCAGGCTTACTCGGGGCTGGTACGAGCAGTACGTC.

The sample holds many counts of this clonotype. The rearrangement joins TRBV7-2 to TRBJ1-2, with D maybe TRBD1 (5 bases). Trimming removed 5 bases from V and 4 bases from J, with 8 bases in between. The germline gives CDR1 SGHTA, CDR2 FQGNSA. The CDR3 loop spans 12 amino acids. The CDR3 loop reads CASSPDTYGYTF. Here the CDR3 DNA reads TGTGCCAGCAGCCCGGACACCTATGGCTACACCTTC. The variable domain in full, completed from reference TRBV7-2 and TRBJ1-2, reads GAGVSQSPSNKVTEKGKDVELRCDPISGHTALYWYRQSLGQGLEFLIYFQGNSAPDKSGLPSDRFSAERTGGSVSTLTIQRTQQEDSAVYLCASSPDTYGYTFGSGTRLTVV.

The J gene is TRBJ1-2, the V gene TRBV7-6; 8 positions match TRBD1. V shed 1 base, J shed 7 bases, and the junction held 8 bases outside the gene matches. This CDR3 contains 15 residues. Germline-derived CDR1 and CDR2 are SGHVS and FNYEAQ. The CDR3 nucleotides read TGTGCCAGCAGCTTAGGGGGATCAGGGGGCGGTGGCTACACCTTC. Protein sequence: CASSLGGSGGGGYTF.

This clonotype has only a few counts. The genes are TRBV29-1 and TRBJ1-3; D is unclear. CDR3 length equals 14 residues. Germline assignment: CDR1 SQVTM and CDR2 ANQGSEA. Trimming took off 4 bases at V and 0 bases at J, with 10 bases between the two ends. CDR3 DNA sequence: TGCAGCGTTGTCGGCACTACCTCTGGAAACACCATATATTTT. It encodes CSVVGTTSGNTIYF.

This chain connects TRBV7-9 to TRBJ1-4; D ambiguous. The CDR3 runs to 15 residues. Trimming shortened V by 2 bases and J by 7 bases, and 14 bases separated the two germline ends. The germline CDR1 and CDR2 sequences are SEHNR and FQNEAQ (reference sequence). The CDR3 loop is CASSLSAPSGEKLFF. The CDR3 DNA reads TGTGCCAGCAGCTTATCTGCACCCTCGGGTGAAAAACTGTTTTTT.

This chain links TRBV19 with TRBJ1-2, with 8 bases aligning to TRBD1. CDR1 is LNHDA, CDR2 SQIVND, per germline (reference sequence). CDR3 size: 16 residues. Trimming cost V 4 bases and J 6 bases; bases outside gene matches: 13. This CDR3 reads CASSTYDRGRDDGYTF. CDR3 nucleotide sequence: TGTGCCAGTAGTACCTATGACAGGGGTCGTGACGATGGCTACACCTTC.

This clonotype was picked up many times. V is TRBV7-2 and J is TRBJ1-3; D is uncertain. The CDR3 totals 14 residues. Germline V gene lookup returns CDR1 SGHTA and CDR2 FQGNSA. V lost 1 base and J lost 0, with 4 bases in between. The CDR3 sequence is CASSLGISGNTIYF. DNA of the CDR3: TGTGCCAGCAGCTTAGGGATCTCTGGAAACACCATATATTTT.